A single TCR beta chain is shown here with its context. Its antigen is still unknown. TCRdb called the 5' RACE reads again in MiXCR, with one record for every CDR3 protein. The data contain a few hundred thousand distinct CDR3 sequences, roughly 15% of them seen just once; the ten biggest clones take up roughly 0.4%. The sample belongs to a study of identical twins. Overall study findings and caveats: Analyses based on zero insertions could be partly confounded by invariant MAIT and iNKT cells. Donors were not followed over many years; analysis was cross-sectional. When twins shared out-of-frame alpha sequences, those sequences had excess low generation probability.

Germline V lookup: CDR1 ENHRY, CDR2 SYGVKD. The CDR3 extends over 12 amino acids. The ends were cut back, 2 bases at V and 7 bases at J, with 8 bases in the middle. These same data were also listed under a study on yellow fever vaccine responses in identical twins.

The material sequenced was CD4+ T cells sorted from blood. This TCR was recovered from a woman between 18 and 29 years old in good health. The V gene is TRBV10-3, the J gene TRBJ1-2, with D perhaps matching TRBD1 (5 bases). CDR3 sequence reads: CAISEGRGGYTF. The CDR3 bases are TGTGCCATCAGTGAGGGGAGGGGTGGCTACACCTTC.